Sequencing of this TCR beta chain was carried out in a study of T-cell memory formation after mild COVID-19. Study context: TCR clusters were mostly confined to one donor each. Study-wide findings and caveats: Mainly CM and EM harbored the contracting CD4+ clones; mainly EMRA harbored the CD8+ ones. There were some responding clones in pre-infection memory, which suggested that cross-reactive memory had joined.

As concerns this clonotype: Its antigen is unknown.

5'RACE with constant-segment primers built TCRalpha and TCRbeta cDNA libraries with UMIs. TCRdb recomputed calls from the 5' RACE reads with MiXCR, one row per CDR3 protein. There are 550,000 to 650,000 distinct CDR3 sequences in the sample; roughly 17% occur only once, and around 7.8% lies in the top ten. This CDR3 is built from 15 residues. V dropped 4 bases and J dropped 2 bases, with 15 bases sitting between them. CDR1 is SGHKS, CDR2 YYEKEE, per germline (reference sequence). The chain employs TRBV5-5 and TRBJ2-5; tentatively, D is TRBD1 or TRBD2 (5 bases each). Sequenced: PBMCs or a T cell subset sorted from them (not recorded which). The clonotype was recovered from an adult woman who had mild COVID-19 (a few samples of this study predate the infection). Cell type and time point are not known. The CDR3 spells CASSRDPPRQETQYF. The CDR3 DNA reads as TGTGCCAGCAGCAGGGACCCTCCGAGGCAAGAGACCCAGTACTTC.